A single sample gave rise to the 9 T cell receptor beta chains below, sequenced in a study of shared clonotypes between healthy human individuals. Profiled with immunoSEQ multiplex PCR; TCRdb holds only in-frame clones, not every one. Of a few million clones in the sample, 85% to 95% were seen once. Specimen: naive CD4+ T cells from PBMCs. Subset described: CD45RA+ positively selected. The receptors come from a man between 18 and 35 years old in good health. Some clones in this sample may be carry-over from other donors' samples.

This clone was detected only a few times. The gene calls are TRBV4-1 and TRBJ1-1; D possibly corresponds to TRBD1 (6 bases). The CDR3 consists of 14 residues. The V end lost 4 bases, the J end lost 4 bases, and 13 bases lay between the germline ends. Germline CDR1 is MGHRA and CDR2 is YSYEKL. The CDR3 spells CASSRRTGSTEAFF. The CDR3 DNA reads TGCGCCAGCAGCCGGCGCACAGGGAGCACTGAAGCTTTCTTT.

The chain couples TRBV4-1 to TRBJ2-3; TRBD1 matches at 8 bases. V was clipped by 1 base and J by 2 bases; unmatched bases: 5. Germline CDR1 is MGHRA and CDR2 is YSYEKL. CDR3 length equals 16 residues. Here the CDR3 reads CASSQGWTGFTDTQYF. In DNA form, the CDR3 reads TGCGCCAGCAGCCAAGGGTGGACAGGGTTCACAGATACGCAGTATTTT.

This clone came up once. J is TRBJ2-5 and V is TRBV5-1, with 8 bases lining up with TRBD2. V was pared by 4 bases and J by 1 base, with 9 bases of the junction left unmatched. In germline, CDR1 is SGHRS, CDR2 YFSETQ. The CDR3 is made up of 16 amino acids. This chain's CDR3 is CASSPGASGRQETQYF. The CDR3 DNA sequence: TGCGCCAGCAGCCCGGGCGCTAGCGGGCGCCAAGAGACCCAGTACTTC.

This clone was counted only a few times. The chain has TRBV7-2 and TRBJ1-1; D is unresolved. Trimming stripped 1 base from V and 7 bases from J, with 7 bases between. Germline lookup yields CDR1 SGHTA and CDR2 FQGNSA. This CDR3 comprises 12 residues. For the CDR3, the DNA is TGTGCCAGCAGCTTAGGGTGGGGTGAAGCTTTCTTT. Amino acids: CASSLGWGEAFF.

This CDR3 is CASSLGADTEQYF. The CDR3 DNA reads as TGTGCCAGCAGCTTAGGCGCCGACACGGAGCAGTACTTC. This chain links TRBV11-3 with TRBJ2-7, with D uncertain. The V gene lost 1 base and the J gene lost 7 bases, with 11 bases spanning the gap. The germline gives CDR1 SGHNT, CDR2 YENEEA. The CDR3 has 13 residues.

The V and J genes are TRBV28 and TRBJ2-1, with a possible D match to TRBD1 (6 bases). The CDR3 covers 16 residues. V gave up 7 bases and J gave up 0 bases, with 16 bases separating them. Germline CDR1 MDHEN, CDR2 SYDVKM. Here the CDR3 DNA reads TGTGCCAGCAACGGAGTACAGGGCCGCTCCTACAATGAGCAGTTCTTC. Its translation: CASNGVQGRSYNEQFF. The full variable domain, its missing parts supplied by reference TRBV28 and TRBJ2-1, is DVKVTQSSRYLVKRTGEKVFLECVQDMDHENMFWYRQDPGLGLRLIYFSYDVKMKEKGDIPEGYSVSREKKERFSLILESASTNQTSMYLCASNGVQGRSYNEQFFGPGTRLTVL.

As to this clone: Other DNA sequences within the sample encode an identical CDR3. The gene calls are TRBV28 and TRBJ2-1; a possible D gene is TRBD2 (5 bases). The CDR3 runs 15 residues. CDR1 and CDR2 (germline): MDHEN, SYDVKM. The V end was cut by 6 bases, the J end by 0 bases, with 12 bases between. The CDR3 DNA reads as TGTGCCAGCAGACCGAGCGGAAGCTCCTACAATGAGCAGTTCTTC. It encodes CASRPSGSSYNEQFF.

This sequence joins TRBV6-5 and TRBJ2-3; 11 positions match TRBD2. There are 14 residues in the CDR3. Germline V CDR1 and CDR2: MNHEY, SVGAGI. The V gene end was trimmed by 0 bases and the J gene end by 14 bases; junction bases not matched to a gene: 7. CDR3 sequence: CASSYSVLAGDRYF. Here the CDR3 DNA reads TGTGCCAGCAGTTACTCGGTACTAGCGGGAGACCGGTATTTT.

The rearrangement links TRBV28 to TRBJ2-3; tentative D call: TRBD2 (6 bases). CDR1 MDHEN and CDR2 SYDVKM come from the germline V gene. The V end lost 2 bases, the J end lost 2 bases, and 8 bases lay between the germline ends. This CDR3 spans 14 amino acids. Here the CDR3 DNA reads TGTGCCAGCAGTTTACTAGCGAACACAGATACGCAGTATTTT. Protein: CASSLLANTDTQYF.